These T cell receptor beta chains were read from a single sample in a study of molecular identifiers for immune sequencing clone quantification. Each CDR3 protein gets one entry after TCRdb re-called the PCR reads with MiXCR. The profile shows approximately 100,000 distinct CDR3 sequences, around 33% of them singletons. Sequencing was performed on naive CD8+ T cells from blood, with Jurkat cell RNA spiked in. Receptors were obtained from a human donor in good health. Some libraries in this study had Jurkat cell RNA spiked in. Both conserved end residues are part of each CDR3. A D gene is named only where the DNA matches it firmly. Size values are once, few and many counts, or a class for expanded clones, and some rows have none.

>few|TRBD2|TRBV28|TRBJ2-5
CASSFLAGASQETQYF
TGTGCCAGCAGTTTTCTAGCGGGGGCCTCTCAAGAGACCCAGTACTTC
>few|-|TRBV15|TRBJ1-1
CATRGDGGTEAFF
TGTGCCACCAGGGGGGACGGGGGCACTGAAGCTTTCTTT
>many|-|TRBV20-1|TRBJ2-3
CSATLNTQYF
TGCAGTGCTACCCTGAACACGCAGTATTTT
>many|-|TRBV11-2|TRBJ2-4
CASSFGKNIQYF
TGTGCCAGCAGCTTTGGAAAAAACATTCAGTACTTC
>many|-|TRBV7-9|TRBJ2-5
CASRDRRDSEETQYF
TGTGCCAGCAGAGACCGCCGGGACTCCGAAGAGACCCAGTACTTC
>few|-|TRBV20-1|TRBJ1-1
CSAREDPDTEAFF
TGCAGTGCTAGGGAGGACCCGGACACTGAAGCTTTCTTT
>-|-|TRBV6-2/TRBV6-3|TRBJ2-7
CASSPVAYEQYF
TGTGCCAGCAGTCCAGTTGCCTACGAGCAGTACTTC
>-|-|TRBV18|TRBJ1-2
CASSPPGATNYGSTF
TGTGCCAGCTCACCACCTGGGGCGACTAACTATGGCTCCACCTTC
>-|TRBD1|TRBV9|TRBJ2-2
CASSLHRGVGTGELFF
TGTGCCAGCAGCCTACACAGGGGCGTAGGCACCGGGGAGCTGTTTTTT
>-|TRBD2|TRBV4-1|TRBJ2-2
CASSQDQLAGPLLF
TGCGCCAGCAGCCAAGATCAACTAGCGGGCCCCCTCCTTTTT
>-|-|TRBV5-6|TRBJ2-1
CASSLASPPCF
TGTGCCAGCAGCTTGGCGTCGCCCCCGTGCTTC
>few|TRBD1|TRBV11-2|TRBJ2-1
CASSYGQGTYNEQFF
TGTGCCAGCAGCTACGGACAGGGCACCTACAATGAGCAGTTCTTC
>-|-|TRBV9|TRBJ2-7
CASSVVRGEQYF
TGTGCCAGCAGCGTAGTTAGAGGCGAGCAGTACTTC
>few|-|TRBV11-2|TRBJ2-1
CASSLDVSHEQFF
TGTGCCAGCAGCTTAGACGTGTCCCATGAGCAGTTCTTC
>-|-|TRBV27|TRBJ1-5
CASSPTGHNQPQHF
TGTGCCAGCAGTCCAACGGGACATAATCAGCCCCAGCATTTT
>-|TRBD2|TRBV27|TRBJ2-7
CASRGRGLAGTSYEQYF
TGTGCCAGCAGGGGTAGGGGACTAGCGGGGACCTCCTACGAGCAGTACTTC
>-|-|TRBV14|TRBJ2-7
CACSQDLGQPSYEQYF
TGTGCCTGCAGCCAAGATCTGGGGCAGCCCTCCTACGAGCAGTACTTC
>few|-|TRBV5-6|TRBJ2-7
CASSLANRRGYEQYF
TGTGCCAGCAGCTTGGCAAACAGGAGGGGCTACGAGCAGTACTTC
>-|-|TRBV11-2|TRBJ2-5
CASSQSLQETQYF
TGTGCCAGCAGCCAAAGCTTACAAGAGACCCAGTACTTC
>-|-|TRBV20-1|TRBJ2-7
CSAATQPFNYEQYF
TGCAGTGCTGCCACCCAACCGTTCAACTACGAGCAGTACTTC
>-|-|TRBV12-3/TRBV12-4|TRBJ2-3
CASSLRVVVDTQYF
TGTGCCAGCAGTTTACGTGTGGTCGTAGATACGCAGTATTTT
>many|-|TRBV28|TRBJ2-7
CASSDPAGTSSYEQYF
TGTGCCAGCAGTGACCCGGCCGGGACGAGCTCCTACGAGCAGTACTTC
>-|-|TRBV6-2/TRBV6-3|TRBJ1-5
CASSYSNPQPQHF
TGTGCCAGCAGTTACTCGAACCCCCAACCCCAGCATTTT
>few|-|TRBV11-2|TRBJ2-5
CASASEGQETQYF
TGTGCCAGCGCGTCGGAGGGGCAAGAGACCCAGTACTTC
>-|-|TRBV29-1|TRBJ2-7
CSVGTGRAYEQYF
TGCAGCGTTGGTACAGGGAGAGCATACGAGCAGTACTTC
>-|-|TRBV7-2|TRBJ2-5
CASSPEEETQYF
TGTGCCAGCAGCCCCGAAGAAGAGACCCAGTACTTC
>few|-|TRBV18|TRBJ2-5
CASSAPGEIRETQYF
TGTGCCAGCTCCGCCCCCGGGGAGATACGGGAGACCCAGTACTTC
>few|-|TRBV4-3|TRBJ2-6
CASSGGFGANVLTF
TGCGCCAGCAGTGGGGGGTTCGGGGCCAACGTCCTGACTTTC
>-|-|TRBV21-1|TRBJ2-5
CASDPSLAGQETQYF
TGTGCCAGCGATCCGTCACTAGCGGGGCAAGAGACCCAGTACTTC
>few|TRBD2|TRBV7-9|TRBJ2-3
CASSISGVSTDTQYF
TGTGCCAGCAGCATTAGCGGGGTGAGCACAGATACGCAGTATTTT
>many|-|TRBV20-1|TRBJ2-3
CSASEWEFGTDTQYF
TGCAGTGCTAGTGAATGGGAATTTGGCACAGATACGCAGTATTTT
>many|-|TRBV28|TRBJ2-3
CASSFPRGGTDTQYF
TGTGCCAGCTCCTTCCCCAGGGGCGGCACAGATACGCAGTATTTT
>-|-|TRBV15|TRBJ1-4
CATSRDEIPVNEKLFF
TGTGCCACCAGCAGAGATGAGATCCCCGTCAATGAAAAACTGTTTTTT
>many|TRBD2|TRBV28|TRBJ2-3
CASSLLPGLAGGTDTQYF
TGTGCCAGCAGTCTCCTACCGGGACTAGCGGGAGGAACAGATACGCAGTATTTT
>many|TRBD2|TRBV7-2|TRBJ2-5
CATLAGKYQETQYF
TGTGCCACATTAGCGGGGAAGTACCAAGAGACCCAGTACTTC
>few|-|TRBV27|TRBJ1-6
CASGRYNSPLHF
TGTGCCAGCGGACGCTATAATTCACCCCTCCACTTT
>few|TRBD2|TRBV20-1|TRBJ2-3
CSAPSVRGLAGFTDTQYF
TGCAGTGCTCCTTCCGTTAGGGGACTAGCGGGATTCACAGATACGCAGTATTTT
>-|-|TRBV12-3/TRBV12-4|TRBJ2-7
CASSPGMGSYEQYF
TGTGCCAGCAGTCCAGGTATGGGGTCCTACGAGCAGTACTTC
>-|TRBD2|TRBV7-3|TRBJ2-7
CASSVSGGSYEQYF
TGTGCCAGCAGCGTTAGCGGGGGATCCTACGAGCAGTACTTC
>-|-|TRBV28|TRBJ1-4
CASSSFPRTEYFYEKLFF
TGTGCCAGCAGTTCATTCCCGAGGACTGAATACTTCTATGAAAAACTGTTTTTT
>-|-|TRBV5-3|TRBJ2-1
CAGSREGALQFF
TGTGCCGGCAGCAGGGAAGGTGCTCTTCAGTTCTTC
>-|-|TRBV15|TRBJ2-7
CATSRVGYEQYF
TGTGCCACCAGCAGAGTCGGCTACGAGCAGTACTTC
>-|-|TRBV18|TRBJ1-1
CVSSPTGLEAFF
TGTGTCAGCTCACCAACGGGACTTGAAGCTTTCTTT
>many|-|TRBV10-1|TRBJ2-7
CASSEFPAREQYF
TGCGCCAGCAGTGAGTTTCCAGCCCGGGAGCAGTACTTC
>-|TRBD1|TRBV20-1|TRBJ1-2
CSAGHRGKNYGYTF
TGCAGTGCCGGTCACAGGGGAAAAAACTATGGCTACACCTTC
>-|TRBD1|TRBV5-1|TRBJ2-7
CASSTGQLAYEQSF
TGCGCCAGCAGTACGGGACAGTTAGCCTACGAGCAGTCCTTC
>many|-|TRBV10-3|TRBJ2-7
CAISEGYEQYF
TGTGCCATCAGTGAAGGGTACGAGCAGTACTTC
>few|-|TRBV10-3|TRBJ2-5
CAISDPSGPQETQYF
TGTGCCATCAGTGACCCCTCGGGCCCCCAAGAGACCCAGTACTTC
>many|TRBD2|TRBV29-1|TRBJ2-7
CSVSGTSGRANYEQYF
TGCAGCGTTTCCGGGACTAGCGGGAGAGCCAACTACGAGCAGTACTTC
>many|-|TRBV7-9|TRBJ2-3
CASSLERTDTQYF
TGTGCCAGCAGCTTGGAGCGGACAGATACGCAGTATTTT
>few|TRBD2|TRBV9|TRBJ2-1
CASSVEGGRGGEQFF
TGTGCCAGCAGCGTAGAAGGAGGGCGGGGGGGTGAGCAGTTCTTC
>once|TRBD1|TRBV9|TRBJ2-5
CACSVEDRDGPQETQYF
TGTGCCTGCAGCGTAGAGGACAGGGATGGCCCACAAGAGACCCAGTACTTC
>-|-|TRBV6-5|TRBJ2-2
CASTEAGELFF
TGTGCCAGCACGGAAGCCGGGGAGCTGTTTTTT
>-|-|TRBV5-6|TRBJ2-3
CASSWGVTDTQYF
TGTGCCAGCAGCTGGGGGGTCACAGATACGCAGTATTTT
>-|-|TRBV5-1|TRBJ2-1
CASSLSPDEQFF
TGCGCCAGCAGCTTGTCTCCCGATGAGCAGTTCTTC